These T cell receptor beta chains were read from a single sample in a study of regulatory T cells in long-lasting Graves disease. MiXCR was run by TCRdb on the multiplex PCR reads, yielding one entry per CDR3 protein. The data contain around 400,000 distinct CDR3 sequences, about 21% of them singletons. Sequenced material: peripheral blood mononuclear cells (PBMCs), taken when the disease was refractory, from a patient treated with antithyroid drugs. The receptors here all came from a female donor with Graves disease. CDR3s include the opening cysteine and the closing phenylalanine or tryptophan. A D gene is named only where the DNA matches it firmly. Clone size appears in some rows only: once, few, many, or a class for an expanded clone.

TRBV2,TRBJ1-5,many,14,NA,CASSDGATQQPQHF,TGTGCCAGCAGTGACGGGGCTACCCAACAGCCCCAGCATTTT
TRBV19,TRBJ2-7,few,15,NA,CASSIGPHSSYEQYF,TGTGCCAGTAGTATAGGACCCCACTCCTCCTACGAGCAGTACTTC
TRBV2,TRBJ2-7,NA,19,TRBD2,CASSGPGTSGRTLRDEQYF,TGTGCCAGCAGTGGCCCCGGGACTAGCGGGAGAACGCTACGGGACGAGCAGTACTTC
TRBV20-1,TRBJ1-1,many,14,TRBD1,CSATLSTGMSEAFF,TGCAGTGCTACCCTTTCGACAGGGATGAGTGAAGCTTTCTTT
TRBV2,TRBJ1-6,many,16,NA,CASSDPDGSGVSSLHF,TGTGCCAGCAGTGACCCGGACGGCTCGGGGGTTTCGTCCCTCCACTTT
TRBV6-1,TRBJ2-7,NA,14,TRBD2,CASGGGTRGYEQYF,TGTGCCAGCGGGGGTGGGACTAGAGGATACGAGCAGTACTTC
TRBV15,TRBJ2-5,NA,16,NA,CATSSLRASEEETQYF,TGTGCCACCAGCTCTCTGCGGGCTAGCGAGGAAGAGACCCAGTACTTC
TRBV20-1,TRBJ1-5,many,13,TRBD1,CSASEGANQPQHF,TGCAGTGCTAGTGAGGGGGCCAATCAGCCCCAGCATTTT
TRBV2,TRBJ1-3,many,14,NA,CASKELGGGNTIYF,TGTGCCAGCAAAGAACTCGGGGGTGGAAACACCATATATTTT
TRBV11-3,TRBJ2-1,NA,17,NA,CASSQHSGGIVPPEQFF,TGTGCCAGCAGCCAACACTCTGGCGGGATAGTCCCCCCTGAGCAGTTCTTC
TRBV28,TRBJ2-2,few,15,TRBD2,CASSYLAGGPGELFF,TGTGCCAGCAGTTACTTAGCGGGAGGGCCCGGGGAGCTGTTTTTT
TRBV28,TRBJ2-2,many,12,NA,CASSWEPGELFF,TGTGCCAGCAGTTGGGAGCCCGGGGAGCTGTTTTTT
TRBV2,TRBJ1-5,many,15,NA,CASRLQVLLAQPQHF,TGTGCCAGCAGGTTACAGGTCCTCCTAGCTCAGCCCCAGCATTTT
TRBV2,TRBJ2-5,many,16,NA,CASRDIVARVKETQYF,TGTGCCAGCAGGGACATAGTCGCTAGGGTTAAAGAGACCCAGTACTTC
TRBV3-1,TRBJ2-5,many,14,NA,CASSQVRGTETQYF,TGTGCCAGCAGCCAAGTTCGGGGGACAGAGACCCAGTACTTC
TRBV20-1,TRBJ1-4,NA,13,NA,CSASGVLGEKLFF,TGCAGTGCATCCGGGGTTTTAGGAGAAAAACTGTTTTTT
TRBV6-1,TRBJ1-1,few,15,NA,CASSPVQLPNTEAFF,TGTGCCAGCAGCCCCGTACAGCTACCGAACACTGAAGCTTTCTTT
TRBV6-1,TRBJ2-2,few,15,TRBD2,CASSLGLVGSGELFF,TGTGCCAGCAGCCTGGGACTAGTTGGCTCCGGGGAGCTGTTTTTT
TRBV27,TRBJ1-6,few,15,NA,CASSFSFGANSPLHF,TGTGCCAGCAGTTTTTCCTTTGGGGCTAATTCACCCCTCCACTTT
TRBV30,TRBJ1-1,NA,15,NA,CAWRGSGHLNTEAFF,TGTGCCTGGAGGGGGTCGGGACACCTAAACACTGAAGCTTTCTTT
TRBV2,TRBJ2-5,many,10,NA,CASNFETQYF,TGTGCCAGCAATTTCGAGACCCAGTACTTC
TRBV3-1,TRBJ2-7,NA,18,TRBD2,CASSQEGGLAGVYYEQYF,TGTGCCAGCAGCCAAGAGGGGGGACTAGCGGGAGTTTACTACGAGCAGTACTTC
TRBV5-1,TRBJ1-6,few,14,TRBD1,CASSLHPGQPHPHF,TGCGCCAGCAGCCTCCACCCGGGACAGCCTCATCCCCACTTT
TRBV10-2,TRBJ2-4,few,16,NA,CASSEIPSGAGNIQYF,TGCGCCAGCAGTGAGATACCGTCGGGGGCGGGAAACATTCAGTACTTC
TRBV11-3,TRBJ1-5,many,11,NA,CASSSGTGRHF,TGTGCCAGCAGCAGCGGGACGGGCCGGCATTTT
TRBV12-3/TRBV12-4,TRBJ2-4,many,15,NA,CASSLGRGRVNIQYF,TGTGCCAGCAGTTTAGGGAGGGGTAGGGTCAACATTCAGTACTTC
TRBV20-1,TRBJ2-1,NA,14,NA,CSHRTLTSWDEQFF,TGCAGTCACCGCACTCTGACTAGTTGGGATGAGCAGTTCTTC
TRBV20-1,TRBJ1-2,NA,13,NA,CSAHPKTAYGYTF,TGCAGTGCTCATCCAAAGACAGCCTATGGCTACACCTTC
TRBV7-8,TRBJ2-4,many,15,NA,CASSSLGRTKNIQYF,TGTGCCAGCAGCTCGCTTGGGCGGACCAAAAACATTCAGTACTTC
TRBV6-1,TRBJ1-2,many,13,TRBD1,CASSPWTGDGYTF,TGTGCCAGCAGTCCCTGGACAGGGGACGGCTACACCTTC
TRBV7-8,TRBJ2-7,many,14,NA,CASSWGSRTDEQYF,TGTGCCAGCAGCTGGGGGTCGCGAACGGACGAGCAGTACTTC
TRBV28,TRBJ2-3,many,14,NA,CASTIDKGTDTQYF,TGTGCCAGCACTATCGATAAGGGCACAGATACGCAGTATTTT
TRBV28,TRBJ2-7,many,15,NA,CASSLVSSLSYEQYF,TGTGCCAGCAGTTTAGTCAGCTCCCTCTCCTACGAGCAGTACTTC
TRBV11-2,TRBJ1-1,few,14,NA,CASSLTGTNTEAFF,TGTGCCAGCAGCCTAACAGGTACAAACACTGAAGCTTTCTTT
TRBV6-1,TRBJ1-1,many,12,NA,CASRTTGTEAFF,TGTGCCAGCAGAACTACAGGGACTGAAGCTTTCTTT
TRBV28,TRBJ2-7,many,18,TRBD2,CASSSSNLGLAGRGEQYF,TGTGCCAGCAGTTCGTCTAACCTGGGACTAGCGGGAAGGGGAGAGCAGTACTTC
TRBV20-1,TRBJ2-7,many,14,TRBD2,CSATGLAVTYEQYF,TGCAGTGCTACAGGACTAGCGGTTACCTACGAGCAGTACTTC
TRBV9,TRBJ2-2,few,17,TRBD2,CASSPVGGWGVTGELFF,TGTGCCAGCAGCCCAGTGGGGGGGTGGGGGGTAACCGGGGAGCTGTTTTTT
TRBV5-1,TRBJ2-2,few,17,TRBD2,CASSVLAGGANTGELFF,TGCGCCAGCAGCGTACTAGCGGGAGGCGCGAACACCGGGGAGCTGTTTTTT
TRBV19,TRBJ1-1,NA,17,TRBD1,CASSFRDYRGRRAEAFF,TGTGCCAGTAGTTTCCGAGATTACAGGGGGCGCAGAGCTGAAGCTTTCTTT
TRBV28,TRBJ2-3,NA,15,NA,CASNSQTVGTDTQYF,TGTGCCAGCAACAGCCAAACCGTCGGCACAGATACGCAGTATTTT
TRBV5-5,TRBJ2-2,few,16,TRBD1,CASTRQGASNTGELFF,TGTGCCAGCACCCGACAGGGGGCGTCAAACACCGGGGAGCTGTTTTTT
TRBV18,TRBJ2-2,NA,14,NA,CASSPKGPTGELFF,TGTGCCAGCTCACCAAAGGGACCCACCGGGGAGCTGTTTTTT
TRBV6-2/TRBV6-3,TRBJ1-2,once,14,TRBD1,CASRGTGGPYGYTF,TGTGCCAGCAGAGGGACAGGGGGGCCCTATGGCTACACCTTC
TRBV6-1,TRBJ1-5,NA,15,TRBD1,CASSRTGVDNQPQHF,TGTGCCAGCAGCCGGACAGGGGTCGATAATCAGCCCCAGCATTTT
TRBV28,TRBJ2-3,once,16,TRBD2,CASSNLAGVTTDTQYF,TGTGCCAGCAGTAATCTAGCGGGAGTGACCACAGATACGCAGTATTTT
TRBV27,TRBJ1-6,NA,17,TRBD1,CASSPTGTGGYNSPLHF,TGTGCCAGCAGTCCCACCGGGACAGGGGGCTATAATTCACCCCTCCACTTT
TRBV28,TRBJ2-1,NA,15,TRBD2,CASSSLAGSYNEQFF,TGTGCCAGCAGTTCCCTAGCGGGATCCTACAATGAGCAGTTCTTC
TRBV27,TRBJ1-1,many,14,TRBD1,CASRKEGAWTEAFF,TGTGCCAGCAGGAAGGAGGGGGCTTGGACTGAAGCTTTCTTT
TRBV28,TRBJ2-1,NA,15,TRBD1,CASSLPGQGVNEQFF,TGTGCCAGCAGTTTACCGGGACAGGGGGTTAATGAGCAGTTCTTC
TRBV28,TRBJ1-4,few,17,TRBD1,CASSLYRGTGISEKLFF,TGTGCCAGCAGCTTATACCGTGGGACAGGGATTTCGGAAAAACTGTTTTTT
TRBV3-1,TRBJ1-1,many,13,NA,CASSQGVDTEAFF,TGTGCCAGCAGCCAAGGTGTAGACACTGAAGCTTTCTTT
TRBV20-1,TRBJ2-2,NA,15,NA,CSASHVVANTGELFF,TGCAGTGCTAGTCACGTAGTTGCGAACACCGGGGAGCTGTTTTTT
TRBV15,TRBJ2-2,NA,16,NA,CATSRDSQTNTGELFF,TGTGCCACCAGCAGAGATAGTCAGACGAACACCGGGGAGCTGTTTTTT
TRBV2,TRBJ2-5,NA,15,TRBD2,CASSGSGSSQETQYF,TGTGCCAGCAGTGGTAGCGGGAGCAGTCAAGAGACCCAGTACTTC
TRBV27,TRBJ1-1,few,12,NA,CASTGANTEAFF,TGTGCCAGCACGGGGGCGAACACTGAAGCTTTCTTT
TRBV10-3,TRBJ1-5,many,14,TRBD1,CAIRGTGGNQPQHF,TGTGCCATCAGAGGGACAGGTGGAAATCAGCCCCAGCATTTT